These T cell receptor beta chains were read from a single sample in a study of graft-versus-host responses after intestinal transplantation. Measured with immunoSEQ multiplex PCR; TCRdb has only the in-frame clones, and not every one. The data show approximately 18,000 clones, under 85% seen once. The sample was ileum tissue, taken approximately 480 days after intestinal transplant. The receptors were gathered from a human patient who received an intestinal transplant, so some T cells may come from the graft donor. Both conserved end residues are part of each CDR3. The D gene is left open where the match is weak. Some rows have no size entry. The others give once, few or many, or a class for an expanded clone.

D	V	size	J	DNA	CDR3
-	TRBV6-1	-	TRBJ2-5	TGTGCCAGCAAGAGGACAGCTGGCCAAGAGACCCAGTACTTC	CASKRTAGQETQYF
-	TRBV5-1	-	TRBJ1-1	TGCGCCAGCAGCTCCGGGGGCTACACTGAAGCTTTCTTT	CASSSGGYTEAFF
TRBD1	TRBV5-1	once	TRBJ2-1	TGCGCCAGCAGCCTGGGACAGTACAATGAGCAGTTCTTC	CASSLGQYNEQFF
TRBD1	TRBV2	-	TRBJ1-1	TGTGCCAGCAGTGACCGACAGGGGAACACTGAAGCTTTCTTT	CASSDRQGNTEAFF
-	TRBV27	-	TRBJ2-2	TGTGCCAGCAGTTGGGGGCTAGCCAACACCGGGGAGCTGTTTTTT	CASSWGLANTGELFF
-	TRBV5-4	few	TRBJ2-7	TGTGCCAGCAGCTTGGGTTCGGGGAACGAGCAGTACTTC	CASSLGSGNEQYF
-	TRBV7-8	-	TRBJ2-7	TGTGCCAGCAGCTTATCCGGGGGCAACTACGAGCAGTACTTC	CASSLSGGNYEQYF
TRBD1	TRBV6-1	-	TRBJ2-7	TGTGCCAGCAGTGGGGGGACAGGGAGAGTGGACGAGCAGTACTTC	CASSGGTGRVDEQYF
-	TRBV7-2	-	TRBJ1-2	TGTGCCAGCAGCTTAGAGGCGGCGGGGGCCCCTGCCTATGGCTACACCTTC	CASSLEAAGAPAYGYTF
-	TRBV10-2	once	TRBJ2-7	TGCGCCAGCAGTGGTGGCAGCAGCTCCTACGAGCAGTACTTC	CASSGGSSSYEQYF
TRBD1	TRBV29-1	-	TRBJ2-3	TGCAGCGTTGACCCGGGACAGATCCTTAGTGGGCAGTATTTT	CSVDPGQILSGQYF
-	TRBV4-1	-	TRBJ1-1	TGCGCCAGCAGCCAGGTGGCAGCTAACACTGAAGCTTTCTTT	CASSQVAANTEAFF
-	TRBV28	-	TRBJ2-3	TGTGCCAGCGCGAAACCCCTCGGGGCGGGAACAGATACGCAGTATTTT	CASAKPLGAGTDTQYF
-	TRBV5-5	-	TRBJ1-3	TGTGCCAGCAGCTTGGATGGAAACACCATATATTTT	CASSLDGNTIYF
-	TRBV10-3	-	TRBJ1-3	TGTGCCATCGGGACCTCTGGAAACACCATATATTTT	CAIGTSGNTIYF
-	TRBV19	-	TRBJ1-1	TGTGCCAGTATCTCCCGAGGGAAAGCCTTCTTT	CASISRGKAFF
-	TRBV5-1	once	TRBJ2-7	TGCGCCAGCAGCTTGGTCGCCGGTTCCTACGAGCAGTACTTC	CASSLVAGSYEQYF
-	TRBV6-6	-	TRBJ2-2	TGTGCCAGCACGCCGAAGGGGGGGCGAATCGGGGAGCTGTTTTTT	CASTPKGGRIGELFF
TRBD1	TRBV7-9	few	TRBJ2-7	TGTGCCAGCAGCCCAGGGGACAGCCCTGGGGAGCAGTACTTC	CASSPGDSPGEQYF
TRBD2	TRBV10-1	-	TRBJ2-3	TGCGCCAGCAGCCACGGGGTAGCGGGGGAAACGCAGTATTTT	CASSHGVAGETQYF